The clone carrying this T cell receptor (beta chain) was found a few times. Its specificity is unknown. The data originate from a study of cytomegalovirus exposure and HLA in healthy donors. Study overall: A later analysis reported the approximately 120 validation repertoires used the same platform as the roughly 700 first-cohort repertoires. Points from the study as a whole: Reports credit the classifier with highly specific, highly sensitive diagnosis of cytomegalovirus status. The TCR clusters that emerged in the first cohort tended, a later analysis found, to co-occur in the approximately 130 validation repertoires.

The study drew the donors from its approximately 110-subject validation cohort, separate from the roughly 700-subject first cohort. Some clones are missing from TCRdb's copy, which holds only in-frame ones; the method was immunoSEQ multiplex PCR. The table lists 150,000 to 170,000 clones, 86% of them singletons. Germline lookup yields CDR1 SNHLY and CDR2 FYNNEI. The CDR3 has 13 residues. Unmatched junction bases numbered 6, after V lost 10 bases and J lost 3 bases. Specimen: PBMCs. This chain uses TRBV2 with TRBJ2-7; TRBD1 matches 10 bases. The sequence came from a human donor in good health. The CDR3 DNA is TGTGCCACCACCGGGACAGGGGACTACGAGCAGTACTTC. Protein sequence: CATTGTGDYEQYF.